Shown below are 14 T cell receptor beta chains from a single sample sequenced in a study of shared clonotypes between healthy human individuals (dated by TCRdb to about 2020). The protocol used for the library was the immunoSEQ multiplex PCR assay. TCRdb carries this immuneACCESS record with in-frame sequences only. Its versions omit some clonotypes, under half of them owing to an unresolved V gene in the studies checked, with the rest unexplained. In this sample the table shows about 680,000 clones, about 91% of which occur a single time. The biggest ten clones account for about 24% of the sample. CD8 naive samples were obtained by positive selection for CCR7 among CD45RO-negative cells, yielding a CD45RA+CCR7+ population from which TemRA cells were excluded. Sequenced material: naive CD8+ T cells sorted from blood. Read against the paper, the sample's cell subset or site label means: CD45RA+CCR7+. The receptor set was obtained from a man younger than 40 in good health.

The CDR3 bases are TGTGCCAGCAGCTTGCCTACGGAGACCCAGTACTTC. Its translation is CASSLPTETQYF. The chain recombines TRBV11-2 with TRBJ2-5; D gene ambiguous. Germline V gene sequence: CDR1 SGHAT, CDR2 FQNNGV. The CDR3 runs 12 residues. The V and J ends lost 3 bases and 5 bases respectively, with 7 bases between them.

The V and J genes are TRBV7-2 and TRBJ1-1; D is unresolved. The CDR3 is 14 amino acids. V was shortened by 1 base and J by 1 base, with 7 bases between the two germline ends. Germline V CDR1 and CDR2: SGHTA, FQGNSA. The CDR3 loop reads CASSLGRGNTEAFF. DNA of the CDR3: TGTGCCAGCAGCTTAGGGCGGGGGAACACTGAAGCTTTCTTT.

This CDR3 reads CSVDATGELFF. The CDR3 nucleotides are TGCAGCGTTGACGCTACCGGGGAGCTGTTTTTT. The chain joins TRBV29-1 to TRBJ2-2; D unclear. V was clipped by 3 bases and J by 5 bases, with 4 bases between them. The germline V gene has CDR1 SQVTM and CDR2 ANQGSEA. This CDR3 comprises 11 residues.

The chain couples TRBV19 to TRBJ2-7, with TRBD1 as a possible D gene (5 bases). The V end lost 6 bases, the J end lost 1 base, and 10 bases lay between the germline ends. Per the germline V gene, CDR1 is LNHDA and CDR2 is SQIVND (reference sequence). This CDR3 has 13 amino acids. This CDR3 is CASSTTVSYEQYF. CDR3 nucleotide sequence: TGTGCCAGTAGCACGACAGTTTCCTACGAGCAGTACTTC. Together with reference TRBV19 and TRBJ2-7, the CDR3 gives the full variable domain: DGGITQSPKYLFRKEGQNVTLSCEQNLNHDAMYWYRQDPGQGLRLIYYSQIVNDFQKGDIAEGYSVSREKKESFPLTVTSAQKNPTAFYLCASSTTVSYEQYFGPGTRLTVT.

The chain links TRBV6-1 to TRBJ1-5; 8 bases match TRBD1. There are 14 residues in the CDR3. Germline V gene data show CDR1 as MNHNS and CDR2 as SASEGT. After removal of 4 bases from V and 9 bases from J, the junction contained 8 bases not matched to a gene. The CDR3 sequence: CASSATGDRRPQHF. CDR3 in DNA: TGTGCCAGCAGTGCGACAGGGGACCGCAGGCCCCAGCATTTT.

The chain combines TRBV4-1 with TRBJ2-1; D gene ambiguous. Germline V CDR1 and CDR2: MGHRA, YSYEKL. This CDR3 spans 13 amino acids. V lost 8 bases and J 8 bases, leaving 16 bases between the germline ends. CDR3 sequence: CASGKLPKDEQFF. CDR3 nucleotides: TGCGCCAGCGGCAAACTGCCCAAAGATGAGCAGTTCTTC.

V gene TRBV14 combines with J gene TRBJ2-7, with 7 bases that match TRBD2. Germline V gene sequence: CDR1 SGHDN, CDR2 FVKESK. V was pared by 5 bases and J by 5 bases, with 21 bases of the junction left unmatched. This CDR3 is built from 18 residues. CDR3 amino acids: CASSYWGGWCGRRDEQYF. The CDR3 nucleotides are TGTGCCAGCAGCTATTGGGGGGGTTGGTGCGGGAGAAGGGACGAGCAGTACTTC.

This clone was seen more than once but under ten times. The chain recombines TRBV2 with TRBJ2-5; 11 bases agree with TRBD2. In germline, CDR1 is SNHLY, CDR2 FYNNEI. J was trimmed by 4 bases and V by 5 bases; bases with no gene match: 9. CDR3 length equals 16 residues. Here the CDR3 reads CASSSTLAGGPETQYF. CDR3 in DNA: TGTGCCAGCAGTTCAACTCTAGCGGGAGGACCAGAGACCCAGTACTTC.

CDR3 bases: TGTGCAAGTCGCTTCCCCAATACCCCTCCCGTACCCGTTTTTATCGAGCAGTACTTC. Protein product: CASRFPNTPPVPVFIEQYF. J is TRBJ2-7 and V is TRBV12-2. TRBV12-2 is a pseudogene. CDR3 length equals 19 residues.

The genes are TRBV27 and TRBJ1-5, with D unresolved. V was shortened by 3 bases and J by 6 bases, with 12 bases between the two germline ends. The CDR3 loop spans 14 amino acids. Germline CDR1 and CDR2: MNHEY and SMNVEV (reference sequence). The CDR3 DNA is TGTGCCAGCAGTTTGAGTCGGGAGGTTCAGCCCCAGCATTTT. Encoded protein: CASSLSREVQPQHF.

This clone was recorded once. This rearrangement joins TRBV6-4 to TRBJ2-3, with 8 bases fitting TRBD1. This CDR3 comprises 15 residues. The germline V gene has CDR1 MRHNA and CDR2 SNTAGT. Trimming cost V 5 bases and J 0 bases; bases outside gene matches: 4. DNA for the CDR3: TGTGCCAGCAGTCCCGGACAGGGAAGCACAGATACGCAGTATTTT. This codes for CASSPGQGSTDTQYF.

This chain uses TRBV29-1 with TRBJ2-5; 8 nucleotides align to TRBD2. The DNA end favors TRBJ2-7, so the J call may be wrong. CDR3 length: 13 amino acids. Germline V CDR1 and CDR2: SQVTM, ANQGSEA. The CDR3, as DNA: TGCAGCGTCATAACTAGCGGTTCCTACGAGCAGTACTTC. Amino acids: CSVITSGSYEQYF.

The V call is TRBV5-1, the J call TRBJ2-2; D is tentatively TRBD1 or TRBD2 (5 bases each). The length of the CDR3 is 18 residues. Deletions cut 4 bases from V and 0 bases from J, with 19 bases between. Per the germline V gene, CDR1 is SGHRS and CDR2 is YFSETQ. CDR3 in amino acids: CASSVGKGRRSNTGELFF. The CDR3 bases are TGCGCCAGCAGCGTCGGGAAGGGGCGGCGATCGAACACCGGGGAGCTGTTTTTT.

The CDR3 is CAWNAGEETQYF. The CDR3 DNA reads TGTGCCTGGAACGCGGGAGAAGAGACCCAGTACTTC. The V and J genes are TRBV30 and TRBJ2-5; TRBD2 aligns across 7 bases. Germline lookup yields CDR1 GTSNPN and CDR2 SVGIG (reference sequence). V was pared by 4 bases and J by 3 bases, with 2 bases of the junction left unmatched. The CDR3 is made up of 12 amino acids.